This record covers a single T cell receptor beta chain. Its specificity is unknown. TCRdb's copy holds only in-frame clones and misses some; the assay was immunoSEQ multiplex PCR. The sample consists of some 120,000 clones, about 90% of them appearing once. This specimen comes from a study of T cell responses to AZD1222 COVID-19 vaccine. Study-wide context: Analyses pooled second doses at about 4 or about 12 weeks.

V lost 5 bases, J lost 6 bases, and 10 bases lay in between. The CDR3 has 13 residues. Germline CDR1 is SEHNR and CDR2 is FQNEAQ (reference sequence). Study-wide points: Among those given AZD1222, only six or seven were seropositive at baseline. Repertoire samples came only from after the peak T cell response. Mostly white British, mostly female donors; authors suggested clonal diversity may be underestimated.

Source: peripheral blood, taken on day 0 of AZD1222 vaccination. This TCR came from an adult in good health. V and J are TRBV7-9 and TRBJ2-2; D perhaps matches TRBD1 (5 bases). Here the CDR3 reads CASSPVGAGELFF. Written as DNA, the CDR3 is TGTGCCAGCAGCCCCGTAGGGGCCGGGGAGCTGTTTTTT.